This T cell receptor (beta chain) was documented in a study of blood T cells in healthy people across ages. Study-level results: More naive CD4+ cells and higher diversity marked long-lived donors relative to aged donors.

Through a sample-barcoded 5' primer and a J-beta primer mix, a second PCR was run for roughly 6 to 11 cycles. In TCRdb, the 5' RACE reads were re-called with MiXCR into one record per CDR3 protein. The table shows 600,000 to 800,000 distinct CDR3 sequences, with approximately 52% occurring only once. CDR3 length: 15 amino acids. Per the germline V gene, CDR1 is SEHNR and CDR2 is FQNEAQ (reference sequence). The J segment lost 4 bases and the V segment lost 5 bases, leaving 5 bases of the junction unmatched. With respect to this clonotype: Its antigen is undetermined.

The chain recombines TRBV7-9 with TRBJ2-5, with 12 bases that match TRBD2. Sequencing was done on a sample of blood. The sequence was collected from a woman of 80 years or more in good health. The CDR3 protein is CASSRTSGARETQYF. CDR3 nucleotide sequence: TGTGCCAGCAGCAGGACTAGCGGGGCTCGAGAGACCCAGTACTTC.